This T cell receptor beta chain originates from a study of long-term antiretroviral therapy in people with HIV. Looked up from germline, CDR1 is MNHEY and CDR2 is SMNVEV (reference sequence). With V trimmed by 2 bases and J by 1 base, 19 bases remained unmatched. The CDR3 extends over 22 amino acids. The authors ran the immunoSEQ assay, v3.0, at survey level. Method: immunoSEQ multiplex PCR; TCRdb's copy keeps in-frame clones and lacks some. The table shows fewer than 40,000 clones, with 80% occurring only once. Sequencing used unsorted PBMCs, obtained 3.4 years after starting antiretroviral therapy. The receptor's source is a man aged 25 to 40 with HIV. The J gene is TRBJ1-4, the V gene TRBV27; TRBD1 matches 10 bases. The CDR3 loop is CASSLVFGDDVTGGVTNEKLFF. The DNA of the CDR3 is TGTGCCAGCAGTTTAGTTTTTGGGGATGACGTGACAGGGGGCGTAACTAATGAAAAACTGTTTTTT. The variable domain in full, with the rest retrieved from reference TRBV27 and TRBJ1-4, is EAQVTQNPRYLITVTGKKLTVTCSQNMNHEYMSWYRQDPGLGLRQIYYSMNVEVTDKGDVPEGYKVSRKEKRNFPLILESPSPNQTSLYFCASSLVFGDDVTGGVTNEKLFFGSGTQLSVL.